This TCR beta chain originates from a study of blood T cell repertoires in COVID-19. The wider study: The United States, Italy and Spain supplied acute and convalescent COVID-19 samples. In each case, the material was cDNA or gDNA derived from T cells, B-cell-depleted T cells, or PBMCs.

The ends were cut back, 1 base at V and 5 bases at J, with 11 bases in the middle. This CDR3 is 15 amino acids long. CDR1 is LGHDT, CDR2 YNNKEL, per germline (reference sequence). Sequencing used immunoSEQ multiplex PCR; TCRdb keeps in-frame clones, though not all of them. The repertoire has around 100,000 clones, roughly 87% of them found once; the top ten carry roughly 7.3%. The chain links TRBV3-1 (or the pseudogene TRBV3-2) to TRBJ2-2; TRBD2 is a possible D gene (5 bases). The clonotype was recovered from a man aged 25 to 45 in a cohort sampled during active COVID-19. Sequencing was carried out using peripheral blood. Here the CDR3 DNA reads TGTGCCAGCAGCCAAGGAGAGGGCCGGACCGGGGAGCTGTTTTTT. This encodes CASSQGEGRTGELFF.